Presented here are 8 T cell receptor beta chains from one specimen sequenced in a study of early stage breast cancer tumors. Measured with immunoSEQ multiplex PCR; TCRdb has only the in-frame clones, and not every one. The data hold approximately 30,000 clones, with about 60% observed a single time. Source material: breast tumor tissue. The source of these receptors is a person aged 45-60 years with breast cancer.

The J gene is TRBJ1-1, the V gene TRBV30, with 9 bases identical to TRBD1. With V trimmed by 4 bases and J by 11 bases, 8 bases remained unmatched. CDR1 GTSNPN and CDR2 SVGIG come from the germline V gene (reference sequence). CDR3 length equals 12 residues. CDR3 in amino acids: CAWTGGTGLAFF. The DNA of the CDR3 is TGTGCCTGGACTGGCGGGACAGGGTTGGCTTTCTTT.

The chain has TRBV7-9 and TRBJ2-7; 9 bases map to TRBD1. The germline CDR1 and CDR2 sequences are SEHNR and FQNEAQ (reference sequence). The CDR3 runs 17 residues. The J segment lost 4 bases and the V segment lost 5 bases, leaving 15 bases of the junction unmatched. As DNA, the CDR3 is TGTGCCAGCAGCAACTCTCCCGGGACAGGGAAAGGGTACGAGCAGTACTTC. Amino acids: CASSNSPGTGKGYEQYF.

The V and J genes are TRBV7-8 and TRBJ2-3, with 7 bases matching TRBD2. The CDR3 runs 16 residues. Trimming at V came to 5 bases and at J to 0 bases, leaving 8 bases not matched to a gene. Germline V CDR1 and CDR2: SGHVS, FQNEAQ. The CDR3 DNA follows: TGTGCCAGCAGCCCAGGTTTTAGCGGGAGCACAGATACGCAGTATTTT. This encodes CASSPGFSGSTDTQYF.

The CDR3 DNA reads TGTGCCAGCAGCTTGTTTTTAGCGGGAGGGCCGTTCCCCGGGGAGCTGTTTTTT. As protein: CASSLFLAGGPFPGELFF. The chain links TRBV5-5 to TRBJ2-2, with 11 bases aligning to TRBD2. V shed 1 base, J shed 6 bases, and the junction held 11 bases outside the gene matches. CDR1 is SGHKS, CDR2 YYEKEE, per germline (reference sequence). The CDR3 sequence is 18 residues long. The full variable domain, rest sourced from reference TRBV5-5 and TRBJ2-2, is DAGVTQSPTHLIKTRGQQVTLRCSPISGHKSVSWYQQVLGQGPQFIFQYYEKEERGRGNFPDRFSARQFPNYSSELNVNALLLGDSALYLCASSLFLAGGPFPGELFFGEGSRLTVL.

The chain links TRBV5-4 to TRBJ2-7; a weak D match, TRBD2 (6 bases). V lost 0 bases, J lost 6 bases, and 10 bases lay in between. The CDR3 runs to 13 residues. Germline lookup yields CDR1 SGHNT and CDR2 YYREEE (reference sequence). DNA of the CDR3: TGTGCCAGCAGCTTGGCTAGCGTGGGCGAGCAGTACTTC. Translation gives CASSLASVGEQYF.

This clone was counted between two and nine times. The J gene is TRBJ2-7, the V gene TRBV7-8, with 9 nucleotides matching TRBD1. The CDR3 contains 12 residues. Unmatched junction bases numbered 8, after V lost 5 bases and J lost 12 bases. Germline V gene sequence: CDR1 SGHVS, CDR2 FQNEAQ. The CDR3 is CASSRDRGQGYF. Here the CDR3 DNA reads TGTGCCAGCAGCCGTGACCGGGGACAGGGGTACTTC.

This clone came up a few times. The J gene is TRBJ1-1, the V gene TRBV11-3; D is perhaps TRBD1 (5 bases). The germline gives CDR1 SGHNT, CDR2 YENEEA. V was clipped by 5 bases and J by 3 bases, with 10 bases between them. The CDR3 runs 13 residues. CDR3 sequence reads: CASSLMGDTEAFF. The CDR3 nucleotides are TGTGCCAGCAGCCTGATGGGGGACACTGAAGCTTTCTTT.

The chain employs TRBV6-5 and TRBJ2-1; 9 bases map to TRBD1. V lost 6 bases to trimming and J lost 5 bases; unmatched junction nucleotides: 8. Germline V gives CDR1 MNHEY, CDR2 SVGAGI. The CDR3 runs to 15 residues. CDR3 region: CASRPRDRAHNEQFF. The DNA of the CDR3 is TGTGCCAGCAGACCCCGGGACAGGGCCCACAATGAGCAGTTCTTC.